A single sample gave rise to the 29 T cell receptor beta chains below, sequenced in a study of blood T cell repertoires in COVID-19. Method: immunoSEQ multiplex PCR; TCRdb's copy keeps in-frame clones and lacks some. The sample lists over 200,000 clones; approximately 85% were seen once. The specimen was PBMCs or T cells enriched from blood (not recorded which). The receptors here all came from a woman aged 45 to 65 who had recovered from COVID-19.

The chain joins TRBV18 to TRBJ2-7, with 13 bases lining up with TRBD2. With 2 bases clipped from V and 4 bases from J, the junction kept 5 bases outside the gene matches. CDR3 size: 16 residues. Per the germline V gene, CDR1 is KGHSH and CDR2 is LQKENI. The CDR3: CASSPRTSGSNYEQYF. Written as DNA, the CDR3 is TGTGCCAGCTCACCAAGGACTAGCGGGAGTAATTACGAGCAGTACTTC.

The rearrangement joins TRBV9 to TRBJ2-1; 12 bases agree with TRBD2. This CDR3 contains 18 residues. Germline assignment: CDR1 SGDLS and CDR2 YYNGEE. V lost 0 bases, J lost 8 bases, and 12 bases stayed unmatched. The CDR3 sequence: CASSVGLAGGPFVDEQFF. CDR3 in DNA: TGTGCCAGCAGCGTAGGTCTAGCGGGAGGGCCTTTTGTGGATGAGCAGTTCTTC.

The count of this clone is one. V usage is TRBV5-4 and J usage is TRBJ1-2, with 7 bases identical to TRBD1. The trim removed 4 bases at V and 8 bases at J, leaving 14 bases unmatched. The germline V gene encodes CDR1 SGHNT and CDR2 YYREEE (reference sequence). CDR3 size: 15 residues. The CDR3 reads CASSPSRQGQGGYTF. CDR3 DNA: TGTGCCAGCAGCCCCAGCAGACAGGGTCAGGGCGGCTACACCTTC.

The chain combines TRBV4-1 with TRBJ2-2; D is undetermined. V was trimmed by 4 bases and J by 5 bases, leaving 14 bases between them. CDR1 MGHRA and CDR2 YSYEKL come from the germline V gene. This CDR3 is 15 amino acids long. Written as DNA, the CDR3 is TGCGCCAGCAGCCTAAGATTATTAGAAACCGGGGAGCTGTTTTTT. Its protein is CASSLRLLETGELFF.

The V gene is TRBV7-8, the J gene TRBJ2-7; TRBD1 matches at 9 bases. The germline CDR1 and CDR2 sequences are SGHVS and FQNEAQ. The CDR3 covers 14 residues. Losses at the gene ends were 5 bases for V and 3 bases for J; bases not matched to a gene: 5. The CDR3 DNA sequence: TGTGCCAGCAGCGAAACGGGACAGGGCTACGAGCAGTACTTC. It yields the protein CASSETGQGYEQYF.

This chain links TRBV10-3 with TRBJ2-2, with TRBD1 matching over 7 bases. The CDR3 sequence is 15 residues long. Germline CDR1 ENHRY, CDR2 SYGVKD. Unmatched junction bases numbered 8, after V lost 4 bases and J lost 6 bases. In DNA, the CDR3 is TGTGCCATCAGTGCTTCCCTCAGGGGGTCCGGGGAGCTGTTTTTT. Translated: CAISASLRGSGELFF.

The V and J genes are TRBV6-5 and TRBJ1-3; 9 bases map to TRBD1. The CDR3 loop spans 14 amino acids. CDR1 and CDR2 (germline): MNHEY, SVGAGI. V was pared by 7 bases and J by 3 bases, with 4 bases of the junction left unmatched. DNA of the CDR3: TGTGCCAGCACCAAGGACAGGGGTGGAAACACCATATATTTT. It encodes CASTKDRGGNTIYF.

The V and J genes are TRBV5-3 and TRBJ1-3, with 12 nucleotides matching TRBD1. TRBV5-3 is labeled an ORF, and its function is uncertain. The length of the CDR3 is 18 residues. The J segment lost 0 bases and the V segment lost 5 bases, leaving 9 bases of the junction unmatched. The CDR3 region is CARRGQGAPKVSGNTIYF. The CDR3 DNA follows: TGTGCCAGAAGGGGACAGGGGGCACCGAAAGTCTCTGGAAACACCATATATTTT.

The CDR3 DNA is TGTGCCAGTAGTGTTGTAGCGGGAGGGCCCCATCTCTTAACAGATACGCAGTATTTT. It is translated as CASSVVAGGPHLLTDTQYF. The V gene is TRBV19, the J gene TRBJ2-3; 11 nucleotides line up with TRBD2. Germline V CDR1 and CDR2: LNHDA, SQIVND (reference sequence). This CDR3 is built from 19 residues. Unmatched junction bases numbered 16, after V lost 5 bases and J lost 3 bases.

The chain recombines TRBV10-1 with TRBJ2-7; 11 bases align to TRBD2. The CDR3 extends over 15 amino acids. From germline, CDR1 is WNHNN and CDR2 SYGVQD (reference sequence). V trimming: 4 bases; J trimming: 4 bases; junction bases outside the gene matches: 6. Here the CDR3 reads CASSVTSGINYEQYF. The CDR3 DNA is TGCGCCAGCAGTGTGACTAGCGGGATTAATTACGAGCAGTACTTC.

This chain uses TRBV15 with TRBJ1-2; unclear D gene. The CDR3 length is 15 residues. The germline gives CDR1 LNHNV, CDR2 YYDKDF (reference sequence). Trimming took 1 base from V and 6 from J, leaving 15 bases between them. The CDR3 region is CATSRAPPARNGYTF. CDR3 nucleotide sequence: TGTGCCACCAGCAGAGCCCCACCGGCCAGGAATGGCTACACCTTC.

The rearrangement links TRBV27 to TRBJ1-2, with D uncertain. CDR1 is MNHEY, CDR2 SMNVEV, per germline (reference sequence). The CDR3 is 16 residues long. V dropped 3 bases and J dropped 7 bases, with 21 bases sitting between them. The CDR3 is CASSLERGQLFGGYTF. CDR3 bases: TGTGCCAGCAGTTTGGAGCGAGGTCAGCTGTTCGGTGGCTACACCTTC.

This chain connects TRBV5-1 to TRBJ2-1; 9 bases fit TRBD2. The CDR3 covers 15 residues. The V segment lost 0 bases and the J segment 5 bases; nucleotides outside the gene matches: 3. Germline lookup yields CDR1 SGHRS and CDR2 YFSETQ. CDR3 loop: CASSLELAGDNEQFF. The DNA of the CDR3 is TGCGCCAGCAGCTTGGAGTTAGCGGGGGACAATGAGCAGTTCTTC.

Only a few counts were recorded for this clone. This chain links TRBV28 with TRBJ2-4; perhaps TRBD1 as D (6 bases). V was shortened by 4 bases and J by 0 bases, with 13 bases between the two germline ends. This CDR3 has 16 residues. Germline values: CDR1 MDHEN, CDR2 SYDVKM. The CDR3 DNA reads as TGTGCCAGCAGTTCCTGGACAGACCAAGCCAAAAACATTCAGTACTTC. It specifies CASSSWTDQAKNIQYF.

DNA for the CDR3: TGTGCCAGCAGCTCCCTGAGTGAAGAGACCCAGTACTTC. Translated: CASSSLSEETQYF. The rearrangement uses TRBV5-5 and TRBJ2-5, with D uncertain. Trimming removed 3 bases from V and 3 bases from J, with 9 bases in between. Germline V gene sequence: CDR1 SGHKS, CDR2 YYEKEE (reference sequence). The CDR3 extends over 13 amino acids.

The CDR3, as DNA: TGTGCCAGCAGCCGAGCGGGAGGGTACTACGAGCAGTACTTC. Translating gives CASSRAGGYYEQYF. The J gene is TRBJ2-7, the V gene TRBV14; 10 nucleotides agree with TRBD2. This CDR3 is 14 amino acids long. Trimming removed 4 bases from V and 3 bases from J; junction bases left unmatched: 3. The germline V gene has CDR1 SGHDN and CDR2 FVKESK. The full variable domain, its missing parts supplied by reference TRBV14 and TRBJ2-7, is EAGVTQFPSHSVIEKGQTVTLRCDPISGHDNLYWYRRVMGKEIKFLLHFVKESKQDESGMPNNRFLAERTGGTYSTLKVQPAELEDSGVYFCASSRAGGYYEQYFGPGTRLTVT.

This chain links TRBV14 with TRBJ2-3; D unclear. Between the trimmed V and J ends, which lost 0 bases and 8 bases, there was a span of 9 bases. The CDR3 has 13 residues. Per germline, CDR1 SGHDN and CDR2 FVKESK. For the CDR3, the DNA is TGTGCCAGCAGCCAAGATGGGTGGGCTACGCAGTATTTT. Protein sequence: CASSQDGWATQYF.

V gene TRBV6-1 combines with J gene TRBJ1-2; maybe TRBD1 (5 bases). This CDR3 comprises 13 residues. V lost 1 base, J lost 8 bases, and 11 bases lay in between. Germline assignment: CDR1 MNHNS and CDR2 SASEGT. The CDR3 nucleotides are TGTGCCAGCAGTGAAGAGACAGTGGGGGGCTACACCTTC. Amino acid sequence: CASSEETVGGYTF.

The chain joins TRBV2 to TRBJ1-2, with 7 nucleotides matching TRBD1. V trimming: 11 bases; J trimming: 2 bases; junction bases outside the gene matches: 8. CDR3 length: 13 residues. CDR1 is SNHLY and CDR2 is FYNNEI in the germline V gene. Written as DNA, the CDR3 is TGTGCCCGAAGTGGACAGGCCAACTATGGCTACACCTTC. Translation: CARSGQANYGYTF.

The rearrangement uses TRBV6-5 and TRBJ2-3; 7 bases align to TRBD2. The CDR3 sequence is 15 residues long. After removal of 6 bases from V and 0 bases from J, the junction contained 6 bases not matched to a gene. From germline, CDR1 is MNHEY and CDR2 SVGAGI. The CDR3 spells CASSPRTSSTDTQYF. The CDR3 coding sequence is TGTGCCAGCAGCCCCCGGACTAGTAGCACAGATACGCAGTATTTT.

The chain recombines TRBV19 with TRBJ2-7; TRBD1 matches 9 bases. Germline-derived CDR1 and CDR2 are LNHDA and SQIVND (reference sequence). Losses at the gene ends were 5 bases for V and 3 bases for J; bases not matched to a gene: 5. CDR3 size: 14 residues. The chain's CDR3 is CASSRDRENYEQYF. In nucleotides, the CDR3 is TGTGCCAGTAGTCGGGACAGGGAGAACTACGAGCAGTACTTC.

CDR3 sequence: CASSSWVRPDEQYF. The DNA of the CDR3 is TGTGCCAGCAGCTCTTGGGTCAGGCCGGACGAGCAGTACTTC. V and J are TRBV27 and TRBJ2-7; D remains ambiguous. Germline CDR1 and CDR2: MNHEY and SMNVEV (reference sequence). The V and J ends lost 6 bases and 5 bases respectively, with 17 bases between them. This CDR3 spans 14 amino acids.

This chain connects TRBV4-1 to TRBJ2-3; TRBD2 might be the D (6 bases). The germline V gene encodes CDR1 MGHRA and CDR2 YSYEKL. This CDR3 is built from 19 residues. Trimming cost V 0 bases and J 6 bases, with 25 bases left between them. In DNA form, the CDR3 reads TGCGCCAGCAGCCAAGATCTAGTTGCGGGATGGAGACGGACGGATACGCAGTATTTT. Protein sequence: CASSQDLVAGWRRTDTQYF.

CDR3 DNA: TGTGCCAGCAGTTTATCGAGGCACACTGAAGCTTTCTTT. Translating it yields CASSLSRHTEAFF. The chain joins TRBV27 to TRBJ1-1; D is unclear. The CDR3 is 13 residues long. The V gene's germline CDR1 is MNHEY and CDR2 SMNVEV (reference sequence). V was clipped by 0 bases and J by 3 bases, with 5 bases between them.

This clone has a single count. The CDR3 bases are TGTGCCAGCAGCTTGGAGGTGTCCTACGAGCAGTACTTC. Protein product: CASSLEVSYEQYF. The rearrangement links TRBV7-2 to TRBJ2-7, with D perhaps TRBD2 (5 bases). Germline CDR1 reads SGHTA; CDR2 reads FQGNSA. The CDR3 is 13 residues long. Trimming shortened V by 3 bases and J by 1 base, and 7 bases separated the two germline ends.

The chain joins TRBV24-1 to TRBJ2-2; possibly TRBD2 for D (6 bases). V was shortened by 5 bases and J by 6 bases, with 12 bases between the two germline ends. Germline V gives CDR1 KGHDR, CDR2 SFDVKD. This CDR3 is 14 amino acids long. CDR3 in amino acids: CATSGAGGSGELFF. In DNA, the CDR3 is TGTGCCACCAGTGGCGCCGGAGGGTCCGGGGAGCTGTTTTTT.

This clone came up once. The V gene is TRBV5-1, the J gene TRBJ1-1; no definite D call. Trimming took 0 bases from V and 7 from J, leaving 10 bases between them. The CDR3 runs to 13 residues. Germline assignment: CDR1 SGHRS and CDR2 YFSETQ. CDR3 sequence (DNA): TGCGCCAGCAGCTTGGCCTTTCGAGATGAAGCTTTCTTT. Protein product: CASSLAFRDEAFF. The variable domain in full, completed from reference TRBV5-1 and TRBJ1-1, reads KAGVTQTPRYLIKTRGQQVTLSCSPISGHRSVSWYQQTPGQGLQFLFEYFSETQRNKGNFPGRFSGRQFSNSRSEMNVSTLELGDSALYLCASSLAFRDEAFFGQGTRLTVV.

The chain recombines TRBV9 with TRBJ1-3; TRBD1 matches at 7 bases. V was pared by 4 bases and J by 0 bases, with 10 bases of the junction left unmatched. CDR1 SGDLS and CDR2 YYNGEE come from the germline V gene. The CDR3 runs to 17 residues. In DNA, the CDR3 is TGTGCCAGCAGCCTCGGACAGGCACTTCTCTCTGGAAACACCATATATTTT. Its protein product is CASSLGQALLSGNTIYF.

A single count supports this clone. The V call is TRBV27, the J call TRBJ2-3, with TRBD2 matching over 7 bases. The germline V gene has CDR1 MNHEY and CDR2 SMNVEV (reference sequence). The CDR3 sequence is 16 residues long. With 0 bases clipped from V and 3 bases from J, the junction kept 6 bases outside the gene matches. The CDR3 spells CASSLSGGSGTDTQYF. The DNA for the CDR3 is TGTGCCAGCAGTTTATCAGGTGGTAGCGGGACAGATACGCAGTATTTT.